Below are 2 T cell receptor beta chains sequenced from a single sample in a study of cytomegalovirus exposure and HLA in healthy donors. The PCR employed 60 Vbeta primers together with 13 Jbeta primers. This table comes from immunoSEQ multiplex PCR, and its TCRdb copy is limited to in-frame clones, with some not included. The sample holds about 270,000 clones; more than 55% are singletons and the top ten take under 3%. Material: PBMCs. The receptor source for this set is a female donor in good health and CMV-seronegative.

The sample holds one count of this clone. The DNA for the CDR3 is TGTGCCAGCAGCTTGGGACAGGGGAAGGGAAGGGATACTGAAGCTTTCTTT. This encodes CASSLGQGKGRDTEAFF. The rearrangement links TRBV7-6 to TRBJ1-1, with 10 bases matching TRBD1. Per the germline V gene, CDR1 is SGHVS and CDR2 is FNYEAQ. The CDR3 is made up of 17 amino acids. The V gene end was trimmed by 3 bases and the J gene end by 5 bases; junction bases not matched to a gene: 12.

This clone was picked up one time. This rearrangement joins TRBV5-1 to TRBJ1-3; D might be TRBD1 (6 bases). There are 15 residues in the CDR3. CDR1 is SGHRS and CDR2 is YFSETQ in the germline V gene. V shed 1 base and J shed 2 bases, with 10 bases lying between them. The CDR3 DNA reads as TGCGCCAGCAGCTTGACAGGGACCCCTGGAAACACCATATATTTT. This codes for CASSLTGTPGNTIYF.